These T cell receptor beta chains were read from a single sample in a study of brain T cells in children with intractable seizures. Profiling relied on immunoSEQ multiplex PCR, and the TCRdb table lists in-frame clones only, not all of them. The sample includes about 120,000 clones, approximately 94% of them seen just once. This specimen was peripheral blood, taken at surgery. The receptors derive from a boy younger than two with hemimegalencephaly and intractable seizures. Both conserved end residues are part of each CDR3. D genes are given only for firm matches.

length	D	V	J	DNA	CDR3
13	.	TRBV28	TRBJ2-4	TGTGCCAGCAGTCTACTAGCCAAAAACATTCAGTACTTC	CASSLLAKNIQYF
14	.	TRBV29-1	TRBJ2-5	TGCAGCCTTACGACAGCTCTAGGGGTCGGGACCCAGTACTTC	CSLTTALGVGTQYF
14	TRBD2	TRBV11-2	TRBJ2-7	TGTGCCAGCAACCGACTAGCGGGGACCTACGAGCAGTACTTC	CASNRLAGTYEQYF
16	TRBD2	TRBV19	TRBJ2-3	TGTGCCAGTTCTGGGCGGCTAGCGGATAACACAGATACGCAGTATTTT	CASSGRLADNTDTQYF
14	.	TRBV9	TRBJ2-3	TGTGCCAGCAGCATTCGACCCGGGACAGATACGCAGTATTTT	CASSIRPGTDTQYF
16	TRBD2	TRBV28	TRBJ2-1	TGTGCCAGCAGTTCTCAGGGACTAGCCGGTTGGAATGAGCAGTTCTTC	CASSSQGLAGWNEQFF
13	.	TRBV18	TRBJ2-7	TGTGCCAGCTCACCACCGGGCGCCTACGAGCAGTACTTC	CASSPPGAYEQYF
14	.	TRBV4-1	TRBJ1-4	TGCGCCAGCAGGAGGACGGGGGTCGGTGAAAAACTGTTTTTT	CASRRTGVGEKLFF
18	TRBD2	TRBV9	TRBJ2-3	TGTGCCAGCAGCGTAAGCATTTCGCCTAGCGGGAGGTCGGATACGCAGTATTTT	CASSVSISPSGRSDTQYF
15	.	TRBV5-6	TRBJ2-7	TGTGCCAGCAGCCTATCGGGGCTGAGGGTGTACGAGCAGTACTTC	CASSLSGLRVYEQYF
11	.	TRBV18	TRBJ1-1	TGTGCCAGCTCAGGGGTCACTGAAGCTTTCTTT	CASSGVTEAFF
15	TRBD2	TRBV5-1	TRBJ2-7	TGCGCCAGCAGCTTGCTAGCGGGAGAGAGCTACGAGCAGTACTTC	CASSLLAGESYEQYF